This entry features one T cell receptor (beta chain) sequence. Its specificity is not known. This specimen comes from a study of vaccination effects on CD4 cells after COVID-19. Study context: Cultivation was performed at 1.5 million to 2.5 million PBMC per well with 8.5 to 10 IU/ml IL-2 and approximately 9.2 ug/ml peptides added.

The CDR3 has 18 amino acids. Per germline, CDR1 KGHSH and CDR2 LQKENI. Trimming removed 3 bases from V and 4 bases from J; junction bases left unmatched: 15. Scientists isolated CD4+ T cells after an approximately 10-day culture period ended. The vaccine given was either BNT162b2 or mRNA-1273, in two doses. General study points: After vaccination of healthy people, only 1 of 255 vaccine-induced clones cross-reacted with common cold coronaviruses. Marked clonal contraction was seen late after vaccination (in both infection- and vaccine-induced clones).

The data were produced by immunoSEQ multiplex PCR, yet TCRdb's version contains in-frame clones alone and is incomplete. Among about 45,000 clones listed, about 70% were seen once. The chain uses TRBV18 and TRBJ1-3; 7 bases fit TRBD1. The source material was CD4+ T cells from PBMCs cultured without peptide, sampled after COVID-19 vaccination. The TCR comes from a human donor who received a COVID-19 vaccine. The CDR3 sequence: CASSPTRQGGISGNTIYF. DNA for the CDR3: TGTGCCAGCTCACCGACCCGACAGGGTGGGATTTCGGGAAACACCATATATTTT.